The rows below give T cell receptor beta chains drawn from one sample of a study of beta chain features in type 1 diabetes. TCRdb's table, derived via immunoSEQ multiplex PCR, lists solely in-frame clones and lacks some. The sample lists approximately 300,000 clones, approximately 11% occurring once. The sequenced sample consisted of naive CD4+ T cells from blood. The receptor source for this set is a woman in her 30s in good health. CDR3s include the opening cysteine and the closing phenylalanine or tryptophan. Each record gives: clone size, V gene, D gene, J gene, CDR3 DNA, CDR3 protein. The D gene is left open where the match is weak. Where a row states a size, it is once, few, many or the class of an expanded clone; other rows omit it.

few	TRBV7-2	TRBD2	TRBJ2-1	TGTGCCAGCTTAACCCGGACTAGCGGGTACAATGAGCAGTTCTTC	CASLTRTSGYNEQFF
NA	TRBV30	TRBD1	TRBJ1-2	TGTGCCTGGAGTGTTTTGGGCAGGGGGCATGGCTACACCTTC	CAWSVLGRGHGYTF
few	TRBV29-1	NA	TRBJ2-7	TGCAGCGTGGCGTCGGGAAGTGGTATCTACGAGCAGTACTTC	CSVASGSGIYEQYF
NA	TRBV7-9	NA	TRBJ2-5	TGTGCCAGCAGCTTAGCGGGAGTGGGGGAGACCCAGTACTTC	CASSLAGVGETQYF
few	TRBV29-1	TRBD2	TRBJ2-3	TGCAGCGTTGAAGGGGCTAGCGGGAGTCCAGATACGCAGTATTTT	CSVEGASGSPDTQYF
NA	TRBV6-5	NA	TRBJ1-2	TGTGCCAGCAGACCCCGGCGCCTCGGGGAAGGTGGCTACACCTTC	CASRPRRLGEGGYTF
NA	TRBV7-9	NA	TRBJ2-5	TGTGCCAGCAGCCCTCGCGGCGGAGAGGGAGAGACCCAGTACTTC	CASSPRGGEGETQYF
few	TRBV14	TRBD1	TRBJ1-2	TGTGCCAGCAGCCCGAGGACAGGGGGCTATGGCTACACCTTC	CASSPRTGGYGYTF
NA	TRBV6-5	NA	TRBJ1-1	TGTGCCAGCAGTTATTTTCCACAGCAGAACACTGAAGCTTTCTTT	CASSYFPQQNTEAFF
NA	TRBV6-4	TRBD2	TRBJ2-1	TGTGCCAGCAGTGTTACTAGCGCCTCCTACAATGAGCAGTTCTTC	CASSVTSASYNEQFF
NA	TRBV7-2	NA	TRBJ2-1	TGTGCCAGCAGCTTACTTTTGGGCTCGACCTACAATGAGCAGTTCTTC	CASSLLLGSTYNEQFF
NA	TRBV7-9	TRBD1	TRBJ2-5	TGTGCCAGCAGCATTAGACAGGGGGCGAAGGAGACCCAGTACTTC	CASSIRQGAKETQYF
NA	TRBV6-5	TRBD1	TRBJ1-5	TGTGCCAGCAGATCGGGACAGGGGTCTCAGCCCCAGCATTTT	CASRSGQGSQPQHF
NA	TRBV7-2	NA	TRBJ2-4	TGTGCCAGCAGTCCATCCCACTGGGCCAACATTCAGTACTTC	CASSPSHWANIQYF
few	TRBV29-1	TRBD2	TRBJ2-5	TGCAGCGTTGGGACTAGCGGGAGCTTGGAGACCCAGTACTTC	CSVGTSGSLETQYF
few	TRBV7-2	NA	TRBJ2-7	TGTGCCAGCAGCTTAGGTCGGACACCAGCCTCCTACGAGCAGTACTTC	CASSLGRTPASYEQYF
few	TRBV7-6	TRBD2	TRBJ2-1	TGTGCCAGCAGCTTCACTAGCGGGAGCTACAATGAGCAGTTCTTC	CASSFTSGSYNEQFF
few	TRBV30	NA	TRBJ2-3	TGTGCCTGGACCTCACTTCATCTAACCACAGATACGCAGTATTTT	CAWTSLHLTTDTQYF
NA	TRBV30	NA	TRBJ1-1	TGTGCCTGGAGCAAACTCTCACCTGGAGGGACTTTCTTT	CAWSKLSPGGTFF
NA	TRBV28	TRBD1	TRBJ1-1	TGTGCCAGCAGCCTTTACAGGGGAAGGGCTGAAGCTTTCTTT	CASSLYRGRAEAFF
few	TRBV20-1	NA	TRBJ2-7	TGCAGTGCCACTAGGACCCACGAGCAGTACTTC	CSATRTHEQYF
NA	TRBV5-1	NA	TRBJ2-2	TGCGCCAGCAGCAGGGAGGGGACACCCAACACCGGGGAGCTGTTTTTT	CASSREGTPNTGELFF
NA	TRBV4-3	NA	TRBJ2-1	TGCGCCAGCAGCCAAAGTTGGGCTCACGAGCAGTTCTTC	CASSQSWAHEQFF
few	TRBV29-1	NA	TRBJ2-3	TGCAGCGTTGGTTTAATCACAGATACGCAGTATTTT	CSVGLITDTQYF
few	TRBV19	NA	TRBJ2-1	TGTGCCAGTAGTATTGGACGGGGGAGCTCCTACAATGAGCAGTTCTTC	CASSIGRGSSYNEQFF
NA	TRBV4-2	NA	TRBJ2-3	TGTGCCAGCAGCCAAGACTCCCGCACAGATACGCAGTATTTT	CASSQDSRTDTQYF
NA	TRBV4-1	TRBD1	TRBJ1-5	TGCGCCAGCAGCCAAGATTCCGACAGGGCCAATCAGCCCCAGCATTTT	CASSQDSDRANQPQHF
NA	TRBV9	NA	TRBJ1-4	TGTGCCAGCAGCGCAGGGACTTATGAAAAACTGTTTTTT	CASSAGTYEKLFF